This T cell receptor beta chain originates from a study of blood T cell repertoires in COVID-19. The method was immunoSEQ multiplex PCR; TCRdb's version includes in-frame clones alone and lacks a portion of them. The sample consists of about 200,000 clones, almost 90% of them appearing once. Trimming left V 4 bases short and J 6 bases short, with 11 bases between. Germline V gene lookup returns CDR1 GTSNPN and CDR2 SVGIG (reference sequence). This CDR3 contains 12 residues. This chain connects TRBV30 to TRBJ2-3; a possible D gene is TRBD2 (7 bases). The specimen was peripheral blood. The receptor was derived from a man between 18 and 29 years old with active or convalescent COVID-19. The CDR3 loop is CAWNAGADTQYF. As DNA, the CDR3 is TGTGCCTGGAATGCGGGGGCGGATACGCAGTATTTT.